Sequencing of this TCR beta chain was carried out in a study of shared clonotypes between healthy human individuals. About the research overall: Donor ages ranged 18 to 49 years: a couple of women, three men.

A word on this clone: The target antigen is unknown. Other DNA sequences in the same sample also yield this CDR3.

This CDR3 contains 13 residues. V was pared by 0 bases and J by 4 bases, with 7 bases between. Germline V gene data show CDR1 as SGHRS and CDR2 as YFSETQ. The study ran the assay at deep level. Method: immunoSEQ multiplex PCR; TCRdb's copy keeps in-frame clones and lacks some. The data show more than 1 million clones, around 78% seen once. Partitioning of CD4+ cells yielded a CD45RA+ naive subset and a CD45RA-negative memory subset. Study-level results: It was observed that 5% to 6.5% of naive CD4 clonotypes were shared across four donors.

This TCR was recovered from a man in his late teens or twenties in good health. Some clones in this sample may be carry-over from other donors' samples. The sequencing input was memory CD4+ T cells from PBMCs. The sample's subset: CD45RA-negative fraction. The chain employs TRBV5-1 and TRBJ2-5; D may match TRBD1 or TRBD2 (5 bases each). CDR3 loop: CASSLGGGETQYF. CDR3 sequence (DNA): TGCGCCAGCAGCTTGGGTGGGGGAGAGACCCAGTACTTC.